A single sample gave rise to the 12 T cell receptor beta chains below, sequenced in a study of CD8 T cells in Susac syndrome. Random hexamers were used to reverse transcribe 0.5 to 1 ug of RNA. A single record per CDR3 protein comes from TCRdb applying MiXCR to the immunoSEQ multiplex PCR reads. There are 170,000 or so distinct CDR3 sequences in the sample; 95% to 97% occur only once, and around 0.12% lies in the top ten. Sequencing used CD4+ T cells from PBMCs. These receptors all come from a human donor with Susac syndrome.

The chain has TRBV10-3 and TRBJ2-5; D unresolved. CDR3 size: 13 residues. With 6 bases removed from V and 5 bases from J, the gap between germline ends came to 13 bases. CDR1 is ENHRY and CDR2 is SYGVKD in the germline V gene. The CDR3 loop reads CAISDTAVETQYF. The CDR3 coding sequence is TGTGCCATCAGCGACACTGCCGTGGAGACCCAGTACTTC.

The J gene is TRBJ1-4, the V gene TRBV5-1; perhaps TRBD1 as D (6 bases). The CDR3 has 15 amino acids. CDR1 SGHRS and CDR2 YFSETQ come from the germline V gene. Deletions cut 7 bases from V and 4 bases from J, with 17 bases between. CDR3 loop: CASSGPGQFNEKLFF. The CDR3 DNA reads TGCGCCAGCTCGGGACCCGGACAGTTTAATGAAAAACTGTTTTTT.

The chain joins TRBV20-1 to TRBJ2-3; TRBD2 matches at 7 bases. Trimming removed 0 bases from V and 6 bases from J; junction bases left unmatched: 9. Germline CDR1 and CDR2: DFQATT and SNEGSKA (reference sequence). The length of the CDR3 is 15 residues. This chain's CDR3 is CSARDRGGSSDTQYF. The CDR3 DNA reads TGCAGTGCTAGAGATCGCGGGGGTAGCTCTGATACGCAGTATTTT.

V gene TRBV7-9 combines with J gene TRBJ2-1; 14 nucleotides align to TRBD2. CDR3 size: 18 residues. Germline V gene lookup returns CDR1 SEHNR and CDR2 FQNEAQ (reference sequence). The ends lost 8 bases at V and 1 base at J; junction bases unmatched: 10. The CDR3 DNA reads TGTGCCAGCTTGGTTGGACTAGCGGGGGGTGGATCCTACAATGAGCAGTTCTTC. Amino acids: CASLVGLAGGGSYNEQFF.

The chain carries TRBV5-1 and TRBJ2-7, with 7 bases lining up with TRBD1. The CDR3 totals 16 residues. CDR1 is SGHRS and CDR2 is YFSETQ in the germline V gene. Unmatched junction bases numbered 11, after V lost 0 bases and J lost 5 bases. For the CDR3, the DNA is TGCGCCAGCAGCTTGGCCCCGCACTTGACAGGGAACGAGCAGTACTTC. Protein product: CASSLAPHLTGNEQYF.

This chain connects TRBV29-1 to TRBJ2-3; D remains ambiguous. Trimming pared 0 bases from V and 3 bases from J, leaving 4 bases between. Germline V CDR1 and CDR2: SQVTM, ANQGSEA. CDR3 length: 12 amino acids. The CDR3 nucleotides read TGCAGCGTTGAAGATGGGACAGATACGCAGTATTTT. It encodes CSVEDGTDTQYF.

The chain combines TRBV7-9 with TRBJ2-5, with D maybe TRBD2 (5 bases). This CDR3 comprises 14 residues. V was shortened by 6 bases and J by 12 bases, with 23 bases between the two germline ends. CDR1 and CDR2 (germline): SEHNR, FQNEAQ (reference sequence). CDR3 sequence: CASSRFSARDKKYF. The CDR3 DNA sequence: TGTGCCAGCAGTAGGTTCAGTGCCCGGGATAAAAAGTACTTC.

The chain couples TRBV21-1 to TRBJ2-3; the table's D call, TRBD1, was not checked against the DNA. TRBV21-1 constitutes a pseudogene. The CDR3 is 10 residues long. CDR3 coding DNA: TGTGCCAGAGGAGGGGGTACGCAGTATTTT. Its protein is CARGGGTQYF.

The chain employs TRBV5-4 and TRBJ2-2; D gene ambiguous. In germline, CDR1 is SGHNT, CDR2 YYREEE (reference sequence). The CDR3 has 13 amino acids. The V end lost 4 bases, the J end lost 3 bases, and 7 bases lay between the germline ends. This CDR3 is CASSLVDTGELFF. The CDR3 nucleotides are TGTGCCAGCAGCCTTGTGGACACCGGGGAGCTGTTTTTT.

V and J are TRBV20-1 and TRBJ1-2, with 8 bases that match TRBD1. Germline V lookup: CDR1 DFQATT, CDR2 SNEGSKA (reference sequence). V shed 6 bases, J shed 8 bases, and the junction held 8 bases outside the gene matches. The CDR3 is 12 residues long. The CDR3 spells CSAPDRAIGYTF. The CDR3 nucleotides are TGCAGTGCCCCGGACAGGGCAATCGGCTACACCTTC.

This clonotype was observed a few times. The V gene is TRBV3-1, the J gene TRBJ2-5; D gene ambiguous. This CDR3 is built from 13 residues. Germline CDR1 is LGHDT and CDR2 is YNNKEL (reference sequence). Trimming took 1 base from V and 3 from J, leaving 6 bases between them. CDR3 nucleotide sequence: TGTGCCAGCAGCCAAGGTGCCAAAGAGACCCAGTACTTC. Its translation: CASSQGAKETQYF.

The CDR3 region is CATSDFDRGDEQFF. The DNA for the CDR3 is TGTGCCACCAGTGATTTTGATCGCGGCGATGAGCAGTTCTTC. The V and J genes are TRBV24-1 and TRBJ2-1; D unclear. Trimming removed 1 base from V and 8 bases from J, with 11 bases in between. This CDR3 contains 14 residues. The germline V gene encodes CDR1 KGHDR and CDR2 SFDVKD.